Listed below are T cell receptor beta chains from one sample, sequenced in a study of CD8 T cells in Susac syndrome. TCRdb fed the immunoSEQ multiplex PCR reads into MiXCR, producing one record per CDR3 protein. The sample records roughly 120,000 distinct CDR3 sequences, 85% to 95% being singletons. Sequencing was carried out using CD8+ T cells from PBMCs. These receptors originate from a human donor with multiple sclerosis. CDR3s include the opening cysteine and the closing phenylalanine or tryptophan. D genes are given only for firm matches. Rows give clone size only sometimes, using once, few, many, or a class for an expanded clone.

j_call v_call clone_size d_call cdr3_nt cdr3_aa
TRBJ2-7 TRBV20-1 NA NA TGCAGTGCTAGAGATGGGGGATCCTACGAGCAGTACTTC CSARDGGSYEQYF
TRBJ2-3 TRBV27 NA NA TGTGCCAGCAGTCGCCCTTACACAGATACGCAGTATTTT CASSRPYTDTQYF
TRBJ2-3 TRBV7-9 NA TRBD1 TGTGCCAGCAGTTATCGGACAGGGATTAGCACAGATACGCAGTATTTT CASSYRTGISTDTQYF
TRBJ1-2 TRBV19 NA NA TGTGCCAGTAGTCCTTCTGACTCCTTTGGCTACACCTTC CASSPSDSFGYTF
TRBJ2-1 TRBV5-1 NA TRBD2 TGCGCCAGCAGATTGGTAGCGGGAGAGGGCTACAATGAGCAGTTCTTC CASRLVAGEGYNEQFF
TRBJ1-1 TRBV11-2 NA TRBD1 TGTGCCAGCAGCCGTCGTGCAGGGGGCGCGATTCACGAAGCTTTCTTT CASSRRAGGAIHEAFF
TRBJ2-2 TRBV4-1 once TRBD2 TGCGCCAGCAGCCTGAGCCTGGGACTAGCGGTGCGGGGCACCGGGGAGCTGTTTTTT CASSLSLGLAVRGTGELFF
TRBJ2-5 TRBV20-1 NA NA TGCAGTGCAAGGAGGCTCGGGTACCAAGAGACCCAGTACTTC CSARRLGYQETQYF
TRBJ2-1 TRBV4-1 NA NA TGCGCCAGCAGCCAAGAGGGGATCGGTAGCTCCTACAATGAGCAGTTCTTC CASSQEGIGSSYNEQFF
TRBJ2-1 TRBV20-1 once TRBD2 TGCAGTGCTGTGGTATTAGCGGGAGGTCGGGGAAATGAGCAGTTCTTC CSAVVLAGGRGNEQFF
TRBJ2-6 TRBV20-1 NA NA TGCAGTGCTAGTCCGGGGCCTGGGGCCAACGTCCTGACTTTC CSASPGPGANVLTF
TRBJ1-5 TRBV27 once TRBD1 TGTGCCAGCAGTTCACTCCAGGGGGCCAATCAGCCCCAGCATTTT CASSSLQGANQPQHF
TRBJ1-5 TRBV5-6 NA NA TGTGCCAGCAGCTTTAGCAATCAGCCCCAGCATTTT CASSFSNQPQHF
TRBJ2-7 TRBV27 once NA TGTGCCAGCAGTTACTACAGCTCCTACGAGCAGTACTTC CASSYYSSYEQYF
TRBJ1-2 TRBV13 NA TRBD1 TGTGCCAGCAGCCCTGAACAGGGGGGTGGCTACACCTTC CASSPEQGGGYTF
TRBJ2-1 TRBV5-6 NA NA TGTGCCAGCAGCTTGGGCCGGCTAGGCCGGGTGGATGAGCAGTTCTTC CASSLGRLGRVDEQFF
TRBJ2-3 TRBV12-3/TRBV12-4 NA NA TGTGCCAGCAGGACCCGGGCCTCGCAGTATTTT CASRTRASQYF
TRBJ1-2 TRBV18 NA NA TGTGCCAGCTCACCACCCGTCTCGACAGACTATGGCTACACCTTC CASSPPVSTDYGYTF
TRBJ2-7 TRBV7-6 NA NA TGTGCCAGCAGCCCTTACGGGGGGCCCACCCGGACGAGCGAGCAGTACTTC CASSPYGGPTRTSEQYF
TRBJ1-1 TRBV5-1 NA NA TGCGCCAGCAGCGAAGACCCATATGAAGCTTTCTTT CASSEDPYEAFF
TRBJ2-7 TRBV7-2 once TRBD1 TGTGCCAGCAGCAGCCGGGACAGGGTGATCTACGAGCAGTACTTC CASSSRDRVIYEQYF
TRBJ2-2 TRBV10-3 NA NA TGTGCCATCAGTGGCACGAACACCGGGGAGCTGTTTTTT CAISGTNTGELFF
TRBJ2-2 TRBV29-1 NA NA TGCAGCGTTGTGGGGGCGGGCGGGGAGCTGTTTTTT CSVVGAGGELFF
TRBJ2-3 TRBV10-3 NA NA TGTGCCATCAGTGGAGGGTCGGGGACAGATACGCAGTATTTT CAISGGSGTDTQYF
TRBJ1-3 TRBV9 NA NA TGTGCCAGCAGCGTAGCTGGGGGACGAGGCATATATTTT CASSVAGGRGIYF
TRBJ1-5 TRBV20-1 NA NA TGCAGTGCTAGATTCGGGGATCAGCCCCAGCATTTT CSARFGDQPQHF
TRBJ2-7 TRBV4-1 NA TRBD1 TGCGCCAGCAGCCAAGTCCACTGGGGACAGGTCGACGAGCAGTACTTC CASSQVHWGQVDEQYF
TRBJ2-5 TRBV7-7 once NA TGTGCTAGCAGCCTTAGCTTAGGAGACAATCGCAAAGAGACCCAGTACTTC CASSLSLGDNRKETQYF
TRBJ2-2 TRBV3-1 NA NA TGTGCCAGCAGCCAAGATCGGGGGGAGCTGTTTTTT CASSQDRGELFF
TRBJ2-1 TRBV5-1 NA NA TGCGCCAGCAGCTTACAGGCTAACAATGAGCAGTTCTTC CASSLQANNEQFF
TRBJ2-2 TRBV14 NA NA TGTGCCAGCAGCCAAGACAGGGGAAACACCGGGGAGCTGTTTTTT CASSQDRGNTGELFF
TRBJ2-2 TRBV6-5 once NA TGTGCCGGCAGGGTCGATAGCACCGGGGAGCTGTTTTTT CAGRVDSTGELFF
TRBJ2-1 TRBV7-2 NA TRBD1 TGTGCCAGCAGCTCCTCGGGGCGCAGGGGGTCCTACAATGAGCAGTTCTTC CASSSSGRRGSYNEQFF
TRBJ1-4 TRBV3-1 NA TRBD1 TGTGCCAGCAGCCCGACTTTCGACAGGGCAACTAATGAAAAACTGTTTTTT CASSPTFDRATNEKLFF
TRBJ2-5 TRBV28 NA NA TGTGCCAGCAGTTTAGGTTTCACAGTCCAAGAGACCCAGTACTTC CASSLGFTVQETQYF
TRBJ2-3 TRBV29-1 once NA TGCAGCGTTGTTTTCCTCTGGCGCGGGACCAACCCTAGCACAGATACGCAGTATTTT CSVVFLWRGTNPSTDTQYF
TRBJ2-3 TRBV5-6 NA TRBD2 TGTGCCAGCAGCTTGGGTAGCGGGGGTAGAACAGATACGCAGTATTTT CASSLGSGGRTDTQYF
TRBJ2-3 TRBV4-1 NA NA TGCGCCAGCAGCCAAGAGGCCTGTGGGAGACGGGGGACAGAAGCCTGGACCCGCACAGATACGCAGTATTTT CASSQEACGRRGTEAWTRTDTQYF
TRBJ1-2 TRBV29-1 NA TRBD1 TGCAGCGTCGGGACAGGGGGTGGAGGCTATGGCTACACCTTC CSVGTGGGGYGYTF
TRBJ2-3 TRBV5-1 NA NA TGCGCCAGCAGCCCGAGGGTGGGCGGCACAGATACGCAGTATTTT CASSPRVGGTDTQYF
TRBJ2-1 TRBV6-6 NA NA TGTGCCAGCGGGCTGGCTAGGAATGAGCAGTTCTTC CASGLARNEQFF
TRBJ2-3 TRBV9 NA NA TGTGCCAGCAGCGCCGACCAGGATCATACGCAGTATTTT CASSADQDHTQYF
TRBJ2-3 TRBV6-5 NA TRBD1 TGTGCCAGCAGTTACTCAGGGGGCCTGGGGGCAGATACGCAGTATTTT CASSYSGGLGADTQYF
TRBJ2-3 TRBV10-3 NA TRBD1 TGTGCCATCAGGGACAGGGTTCGCACAGATACGCAGTATTTT CAIRDRVRTDTQYF
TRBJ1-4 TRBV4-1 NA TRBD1 TGCGCCAGCAGCCAACATGGACAGGGGGCTAATGAAAAACTGTTTTTT CASSQHGQGANEKLFF
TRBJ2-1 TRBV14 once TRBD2 TGTGCCAGCAGCCTGGCAGATTTTGAATGGGAGGGTAAAAGATCCTACAATGAGCAGTTCTTC CASSLADFEWEGKRSYNEQFF
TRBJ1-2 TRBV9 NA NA TGTGCCAGCAGTTCGGGGTATGGCTACACCTTC CASSSGYGYTF
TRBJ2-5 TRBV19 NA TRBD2 TGTGCCAGTAGTATGGGGAGACTAGCCACCCAAGAGACCCAGTACTTC CASSMGRLATQETQYF